Below, 24 T cell receptor beta chains from the same sample are listed, as sequenced in a study of blood T cell repertoires in COVID-19. Assay: immunoSEQ multiplex PCR; the TCRdb copy retains only in-frame clones and omits some. The sample lists approximately 150,000 clones; more than 75% were seen once. The sample comprised PBMCs or T cells enriched from blood (not recorded which). These receptors were taken from a man aged 60 to 75 who had recovered from COVID-19.

This rearrangement joins TRBV3-1 (or the pseudogene TRBV3-2) to TRBJ2-7, with 7 bases aligning to TRBD1. The CDR3 totals 14 residues. Trimming took 1 base from V and 6 from J; bases not matched to a gene: 6. The germline CDR1 and CDR2 sequences are LGHDT and YNNKEL (reference sequence). Here the CDR3 DNA reads TGTGCCAGCAGCCAAGGGACAGGAAGTTCCGAGCAGTACTTC. It translates to CASSQGTGSSEQYF.

The chain combines TRBV6-1 with TRBJ2-7; D is possibly TRBD2 (5 bases). The germline CDR1 and CDR2 sequences are MNHNS and SASEGT. CDR3 size: 11 residues. Trimming took 1 base from V and 12 from J, leaving 10 bases between them. Here the CDR3 DNA reads TGTGCCAGCAGTGAAGACGGGGTAGGGTACTTC. As protein: CASSEDGVGYF.

CDR3 sequence reads: CASSLGLTYEQYF. DNA of the CDR3: TGTGCCAGCTCACTGGGACTGACCTACGAGCAGTACTTC. The V gene is TRBV18, the J gene TRBJ2-7; D possibly corresponds to TRBD2 (6 bases). The V gene's germline CDR1 is KGHSH and CDR2 LQKENI. The V end lost 4 bases, the J end lost 2 bases, and 9 bases lay between the germline ends. This CDR3 has 13 residues.

V usage is TRBV11-2 and J usage is TRBJ2-7; TRBD2 aligns across 9 bases. Germline V gene data show CDR1 as SGHAT and CDR2 as FQNNGV. Trimming at V came to 2 bases and at J to 2 bases, leaving 1 base not matched to a gene. This CDR3 has 14 amino acids. CDR3 sequence (DNA): TGTGCCAGCAGCTTACAGCGGGGGGCCTACGAGCAGTACTTC. Protein: CASSLQRGAYEQYF. The whole variable domain, remainder taken from reference TRBV11-2 and TRBJ2-7, is EAGVAQSPRYKIIEKRQSVAFWCNPISGHATLYWYQQILGQGPKLLIQFQNNGVVDDSQLPKDRFSAERLKGVDSTLKIQPAKLEDSAVYLCASSLQRGAYEQYFGPGTRLTVT.

This sequence joins TRBV2 and TRBJ1-4; TRBD1 matches at 10 bases. Germline V gene sequence: CDR1 SNHLY, CDR2 FYNNEI. The J segment lost 7 bases and the V segment lost 4 bases, leaving 3 bases of the junction unmatched. The length of the CDR3 is 14 residues. CDR3 DNA: TGTGCCAGCAGTGGGACAGGGGGAGTTGAAAAACTGTTTTTT. Translating it yields CASSGTGGVEKLFF.

The J gene is TRBJ1-3, the V gene TRBV28; D possibly corresponds to TRBD1 (6 bases). The CDR3 sequence is 13 residues long. Germline CDR1 and CDR2: MDHEN and SYDVKM. The V end was cut by 0 bases, the J end by 15 bases, with 15 bases between. The CDR3 is CASSLWRTAPSYF. CDR3 DNA: TGTGCCAGCAGTTTATGGAGGACAGCCCCTTCATATTTT.

CDR3 sequence: CASSIAHSSYEQYF. The CDR3 DNA reads as TGTGCCAGTAGTATAGCCCACAGCTCCTACGAGCAGTACTTC. V is TRBV19 and J is TRBJ2-7; D is ambiguous. Between the trimmed V and J ends, which lost 1 base and 0 bases, there was a span of 7 bases. The CDR3 sequence is 14 residues long. The germline V gene encodes CDR1 LNHDA and CDR2 SQIVND (reference sequence).

This rearrangement joins TRBV5-5 to TRBJ1-2, with D hard to call. Deletions cut 4 bases from V and 9 bases from J, with 13 bases between. CDR1 is SGHKS, CDR2 YYEKEE, per germline (reference sequence). The CDR3 extends over 12 amino acids. The CDR3 protein is CASSVAVLSYTF. In nucleotides, the CDR3 is TGTGCCAGCAGCGTCGCGGTTTTGAGCTACACCTTC.

The chain employs TRBV5-1 and TRBJ1-1, with D perhaps TRBD1 (5 bases). The germline gives CDR1 SGHRS, CDR2 YFSETQ. V was cut by 3 bases and J by 4 bases, with 19 bases left in between. The CDR3 loop spans 16 amino acids. CDR3 coding DNA: TGCGCCAGCAGCTCCTTTCTCAGGGCCCAGGCCACTGAAGCTTTCTTT. It specifies CASSSFLRAQATEAFF.

This clone was seen a handful of times. The chain joins TRBV27 to TRBJ2-1; the D is unclear. V was shortened by 4 bases and J by 1 base, with 11 bases between the two germline ends. CDR1 is MNHEY, CDR2 SMNVEV, per germline (reference sequence). The CDR3 runs to 15 residues. CDR3 sequence (DNA): TGTGCCAGCAGTTCAACATACCCTTCCTACAATGAGCAGTTCTTC. As protein: CASSSTYPSYNEQFF.

The V and J genes are TRBV10-3 and TRBJ1-6; D gene uncertain. The CDR3 runs 15 residues. V was shortened by 0 bases and J by 9 bases, with 12 bases between the two germline ends. CDR1 ENHRY and CDR2 SYGVKD come from the germline V gene. Written as DNA, the CDR3 is TGTGCCATCAGTGAGTCGACCGGAGTCATTTCACCCCTCCACTTT. It yields the protein CAISESTGVISPLHF.

This clone was seen a single time. The CDR3 bases are TGCGCCAGCAGTCGGGCGGGGAGGGACAATGAGCAGTTCTTC. Residues: CASSRAGRDNEQFF. The rearrangement uses TRBV5-1 and TRBJ2-1, with TRBD2 identical over 7 bases. The CDR3 has 14 residues. The germline CDR1 and CDR2 sequences are SGHRS and YFSETQ. Trimming at V came to 5 bases and at J to 5 bases, leaving 7 bases not matched to a gene.

CDR3 DNA: TGTGCCTCTTCGCGGGGGGGAACCTATAATTCACCCCTCCACTTT. It is translated as CASSRGGTYNSPLHF. This chain joins TRBV30 and TRBJ1-6; possible D gene TRBD1, 5 bases. CDR3 length: 15 amino acids. Trimming removed 7 bases at V and 2 bases at J, with 15 bases between. The germline gives CDR1 GTSNPN, CDR2 SVGIG (reference sequence).

The chain couples TRBV6-5 to TRBJ2-7; D possibly corresponds to TRBD1 (6 bases). The CDR3 totals 14 residues. Germline values: CDR1 MNHEY, CDR2 SVGAGI. With 4 bases removed from V and 2 bases from J, the gap between germline ends came to 12 bases. The CDR3 DNA reads TGTGCCAGCAGTTTCTCGACAGGAGCCTACGAGCAGTACTTC. Translating it yields CASSFSTGAYEQYF.

The chain's CDR3 is CASLTGPNTEAFF. As DNA, the CDR3 is TGTGCCAGTCTGACAGGACCGAACACTGAAGCTTTCTTT. The rearrangement joins TRBV18 to TRBJ1-1; the D gene is possibly TRBD1 (6 bases). This CDR3 spans 13 amino acids. Germline V gene lookup returns CDR1 KGHSH and CDR2 LQKENI. The V and J ends lost 9 bases and 1 base respectively, with 12 bases between them.

The CDR3 region has the DNA TGTGCCAGCAGTCTCGACATGGGCGAGCAGTACTTC. Translated, it gives CASSLDMGEQYF. This chain uses TRBV28 with TRBJ2-7, with no clear D. Germline lookup yields CDR1 MDHEN and CDR2 SYDVKM. This CDR3 has 12 residues. Trimming left V 5 bases short and J 6 bases short, with 11 bases between.

V gene TRBV27 combines with J gene TRBJ2-5; TRBD2 matches at 13 bases. Germline V gives CDR1 MNHEY, CDR2 SMNVEV (reference sequence). Trimming removed 3 bases from V and 5 bases from J; junction bases left unmatched: 6. CDR3 length: 16 residues. The CDR3 here is CASSLRGLAGPETQYF. CDR3 nucleotides: TGTGCCAGCAGTTTGCGGGGACTAGCGGGGCCGGAGACCCAGTACTTC.

This chain connects TRBV24-1 to TRBJ1-5, with 7 bases identical to TRBD1. V shed 2 bases, J shed 9 bases, and the junction held 12 bases outside the gene matches. The CDR3 spans 16 residues. Per the germline V gene, CDR1 is KGHDR and CDR2 is SFDVKD. CDR3 DNA sequence: TGTGCCACCAGTGATTCCGGACAGGCTTTTCGGGGGCCCCAGCATTTT. This codes for CATSDSGQAFRGPQHF.

This rearrangement joins TRBV11-2 to TRBJ1-3; D unresolved. The V gene lost 1 base and the J gene lost 1 base, with 14 bases spanning the gap. Germline V lookup: CDR1 SGHAT, CDR2 FQNNGV. The CDR3 covers 17 residues. CDR3 loop: CASSLGGGSLSGNTIYF. For the CDR3, the DNA is TGTGCCAGCAGCTTAGGGGGAGGTTCCCTTTCTGGAAACACCATATATTTT.

The count of this clone is one. V usage is TRBV10-2 and J usage is TRBJ2-7, with 10 nucleotides matching TRBD1. The CDR3 runs 15 residues. Germline V gives CDR1 WSHSY, CDR2 SAAADI. Trimming at V came to 7 bases and at J to 6 bases, leaving 12 bases not matched to a gene. CDR3 amino acids: CASKDPGQGIIEQYF. Written as DNA, the CDR3 is TGCGCCAGCAAGGATCCGGGACAGGGGATCATCGAGCAGTACTTC.

J is TRBJ1-1 and V is TRBV28; D possibly corresponds to TRBD1 (6 bases). Germline CDR1 is MDHEN and CDR2 is SYDVKM. V was shortened by 5 bases and J by 5 bases, with 18 bases between the two germline ends. The CDR3 is made up of 15 amino acids. The CDR3 region has the DNA TGTGCCAGCAGTCCGCATCAGGGGCGCGGGACTGAAGCTTTCTTT. Translating it yields CASSPHQGRGTEAFF.

The chain recombines TRBV7-3 with TRBJ2-2; TRBD2 is a possible D gene (6 bases). V shed 2 bases and J shed 11 bases, with 12 bases lying between them. Germline V CDR1 and CDR2: SGHTA, FQGTGA. The CDR3 totals 13 residues. CDR3 DNA sequence: TGTGCCAGCAGCTTATCTGGGGGGTATGAGCTGTTTTTT. Protein: CASSLSGGYELFF.

V usage is TRBV14 and J usage is TRBJ2-5; D unresolved. The CDR3 consists of 16 residues. The germline CDR1 and CDR2 sequences are SGHDN and FVKESK. V shed 0 bases and J shed 5 bases, with 16 bases lying between them. This CDR3 reads CASSQDRRVLGETQYF. Here the CDR3 DNA reads TGTGCCAGCAGCCAAGATCGACGGGTCCTCGGGGAGACCCAGTACTTC.

The V gene is TRBV11-2, the J gene TRBJ2-7; D ambiguous. Germline lookup yields CDR1 SGHAT and CDR2 FQNNGV. CDR3 size: 14 residues. The ends were cut back, 3 bases at V and 3 bases at J, with 12 bases in the middle. The CDR3 nucleotides read TGTGCCAGCAGCTTCCCCCCCGAGGTCTACGAGCAGTACTTC. Translation gives CASSFPPEVYEQYF.